The following is a TCR beta chain sequence with its context. As yet, its antigen is unknown. This CDR3 spans 13 amino acids. Trimming left V 1 base short and J 5 bases short, with 6 bases between. In TCRdb, the RT-PCR reads were re-called with MiXCR into one record per CDR3 protein. Of a few hundred thousand distinct CDR3 sequences listed, 6% to 9% were seen once; the top ten hold about 12%. These data come from a study of response to subunit inactivated influenza vaccine. Study observations and caveats: There was a suggestion from the authors that each seasonal influenza vaccination recruits few new T cells.

The chain combines TRBV12-3 or TRBV12-4 with TRBJ1-5; D unresolved. This clonotype was sampled from a man aged 50 to 75 who received an inactivated influenza vaccine. The specimen comprised PBMCs from blood, sampled roughly 24 months after vaccination. The CDR3 reads CASSLGQYQPQHF. CDR3 nucleotide sequence: TGTGCCAGCAGTTTAGGGCAGTATCAGCCCCAGCATTTT.